Each of the 20 T cell receptor beta chains below was sequenced from the same sample in a study of shared clonotypes between healthy human individuals. Generated by immunoSEQ multiplex PCR, the TCRdb table keeps only in-frame clones and is missing some. The table includes approximately 2.1 million clones, roughly 93% detected once. The sequenced sample was naive CD4+ T cells from PBMCs. This sample's subset: CD45RA+ positively selected. Receptors were obtained from a man aged 18 to 29 in good health. Some clones in this sample may be carry-over from other donors' samples.

This chain links TRBV5-5 with TRBJ2-5; D might be TRBD2 (6 bases). The V end was cut by 1 base, the J end by 5 bases, with 9 bases between. Germline-derived CDR1 and CDR2 are SGHKS and YYEKEE (reference sequence). CDR3 size: 13 residues. The CDR3 sequence is CASSLTRGETQYF. The CDR3 DNA reads as TGTGCCAGCAGCTTGACGCGGGGCGAGACCCAGTACTTC. Full variable domain (rest looked up from reference TRBV5-5 and TRBJ2-5): DAGVTQSPTHLIKTRGQQVTLRCSPISGHKSVSWYQQVLGQGPQFIFQYYEKEERGRGNFPDRFSARQFPNYSSELNVNALLLGDSALYLCASSLTRGETQYFGPGTRLLVL.

This chain joins TRBV29-1 and TRBJ2-1; 7 bases are shared with TRBD2. With 1 base clipped from V and 7 bases from J, the junction kept 25 bases outside the gene matches. The CDR3 loop spans 20 amino acids. The germline CDR1 and CDR2 sequences are SQVTM and ANQGSEA. The CDR3: CSVEGRGSGMGRSGNNEQFF. CDR3 DNA sequence: TGCAGCGTTGAAGGTCGGGGCAGCGGGATGGGACGATCCGGCAATAATGAGCAGTTCTTC.

This chain uses TRBV30 with TRBJ1-4, with TRBD1 identical over 8 bases. CDR3 length: 15 amino acids. In germline, CDR1 is GTSNPN, CDR2 SVGIG (reference sequence). The J segment lost 8 bases and the V segment lost 4 bases, leaving 12 bases of the junction unmatched. The CDR3 DNA is TGTGCCTGGACCCCCCCGACAGGGGTGTACGAAAAACTGTTTTTT. This translates into CAWTPPTGVYEKLFF.

This rearrangement joins TRBV5-1 to TRBJ1-5, with 10 bases matching TRBD1. This CDR3 has 17 amino acids. V trimming: 0 bases; J trimming: 5 bases; junction bases outside the gene matches: 8. The germline V gene encodes CDR1 SGHRS and CDR2 YFSETQ. DNA of the CDR3: TGCGCCAGCAGCTTGGCGCCGGGACAGGGGAATGATCAGCCCCAGCATTTT. Translation gives CASSLAPGQGNDQPQHF.

This rearrangement joins TRBV6-5 to TRBJ2-7, with D possibly matching TRBD2 (6 bases). V was clipped by 6 bases and J by 2 bases, with 14 bases between them. The CDR3 spans 14 residues. Germline V CDR1 and CDR2: MNHEY, SVGAGI. CDR3 loop: CASRAAAGPYEQYF. CDR3 nucleotide sequence: TGTGCCAGCAGAGCGGCGGCGGGACCCTACGAGCAGTACTTC.

This chain links TRBV5-6 with TRBJ2-7; 8 bases match TRBD2. CDR1 SGHDT and CDR2 YYEEEE come from the germline V gene. The CDR3 has 18 residues. V trimming: 0 bases; J trimming: 2 bases; junction bases outside the gene matches: 13. The CDR3 sequence: CASSLALLSLAAPYEQYF. CDR3 DNA sequence: TGTGCCAGCAGCTTGGCTCTCTTGTCACTAGCGGCCCCCTACGAGCAGTACTTC.

V gene TRBV5-4 combines with J gene TRBJ2-1; maybe TRBD2 (6 bases). This CDR3 spans 16 amino acids. The germline gives CDR1 SGHNT, CDR2 YYREEE (reference sequence). Trimming shortened V by 0 bases and J by 0 bases, and 10 bases separated the two germline ends. The CDR3 loop is CASSLGGGTSYNEQFF. The CDR3 bases are TGTGCCAGCAGCTTGGGAGGAGGGACCTCCTACAATGAGCAGTTCTTC.

This rearrangement joins TRBV4-1 to TRBJ2-5; 11 positions agree with TRBD2. The end of the DNA fits TRBJ2-7 better, so the J call may be wrong. Germline V gene lookup returns CDR1 MGHRA and CDR2 YSYEKL. This CDR3 is built from 16 residues. CDR3 residues: CASSHAPGLADYEQYF. The CDR3 coding sequence is TGCGCCAGCAGCCATGCGCCGGGACTAGCGGACTACGAGCAGTACTTC.

The chain joins TRBV5-4 to TRBJ2-7; 7 bases map to TRBD1. Germline V gives CDR1 SGHNT, CDR2 YYREEE (reference sequence). V lost 4 bases and J lost 5; bases outside the gene matches: 6. CDR3 length: 13 amino acids. The CDR3 sequence: CASSPDREDEQYF. The CDR3 DNA reads TGTGCCAGCAGCCCTGACAGGGAAGACGAGCAGTACTTC.

There are a few counts of this clone. Different DNA sequences within this sample yield the same CDR3. The chain is built from TRBV25-1 and TRBJ2-5; D ambiguous. The CDR3 extends over 12 amino acids. Germline V gives CDR1 MGHDK, CDR2 SYGVNS. V was pared by 1 base and J by 5 bases, with 5 bases between. Written as DNA, the CDR3 is TGTGCCAGCAGTGAATTGGGGGAGACCCAGTACTTC. Translated: CASSELGETQYF.

This sequence joins TRBV12-5 and TRBJ2-3; tentative D call: TRBD1 (5 bases). Trimming stripped 7 bases from V and 2 bases from J, with 22 bases between. The CDR3 is 17 amino acids. Germline lookup yields CDR1 LGHNT and CDR2 FRNRAP. The CDR3 region has the DNA TGTGCTAGTGCCCCGGGCACAGGCTTCTTCTACACAGATACGCAGTATTTT. Amino acid sequence: CASAPGTGFFYTDTQYF.

The J gene is TRBJ2-1, the V gene TRBV7-9; 7 positions match TRBD2. Germline V CDR1 and CDR2: SEHNR, FQNEAQ (reference sequence). After removal of 2 bases from V and 6 bases from J, the junction contained 7 bases not matched to a gene. This CDR3 is built from 15 residues. The CDR3: CASSLYTSASNEQFF. The CDR3 DNA reads as TGTGCCAGCAGCTTATACACTAGCGCAAGCAATGAGCAGTTCTTC.

Worth noting for this clone: This sample includes further DNA sequences coding for the same CDR3. V is TRBV7-3 and J is TRBJ2-7; TRBD1 aligns across 9 bases. This CDR3 has 14 amino acids. The V and J ends lost 3 bases and 2 bases, in that order; junction bases with no gene match: 2. Per the germline V gene, CDR1 is SGHTA and CDR2 is FQGTGA. The CDR3 coding sequence is TGTGCCAGCAGCTTGGACAGGGGCCCCTACGAGCAGTACTTC. Protein product: CASSLDRGPYEQYF.

This clone was observed a single time. J is TRBJ2-3 and V is TRBV28; possibly TRBD2 for D (6 bases). Germline V gene lookup returns CDR1 MDHEN and CDR2 SYDVKM. CDR3 length equals 13 residues. V was pared by 5 bases and J by 10 bases, with 16 bases between. CDR3 amino acids: CASSRTLRGSQYF. Written as DNA, the CDR3 is TGTGCCAGCAGTCGTACCCTACGGGGGTCGCAGTATTTT.

The sample holds one count of this clone. The chain employs TRBV5-6 and TRBJ1-3, with D hard to call. Germline-derived CDR1 and CDR2 are SGHDT and YYEEEE. Between the trimmed V and J ends, which lost 4 bases and 2 bases, there was a span of 4 bases. This CDR3 contains 12 residues. The chain's CDR3 is CASSVAGNTIYF. CDR3 DNA sequence: TGTGCCAGCAGCGTGGCTGGAAACACCATATATTTT.

This clone was detected only once. The J gene is TRBJ1-2, the V gene TRBV9; 8 nucleotides line up with TRBD1. This CDR3 has 15 amino acids. CDR1 SGDLS and CDR2 YYNGEE come from the germline V gene. The V gene end was trimmed by 3 bases and the J gene end by 7 bases; junction bases not matched to a gene: 11. CDR3 DNA: TGTGCCAGCAGCGCCCGACAGGGGCAGTGGGGTGGCTACACCTTC. The encoded protein is CASSARQGQWGGYTF.

This chain joins TRBV5-3 and TRBJ1-5; D ambiguous. TRBV5-3 is classed as an ORF, of uncertain function. With 3 bases removed from V and 6 bases from J, the gap between germline ends came to 13 bases. CDR3 length equals 14 residues. This CDR3 reads CARSWADVGQPQHF. The DNA of the CDR3 is TGTGCCAGAAGCTGGGCGGACGTCGGTCAGCCCCAGCATTTT.

The DNA of the CDR3 is TGTGCCAGCAGCCGGGGACAGGGGGTAGAGACCCAGTACTTC. Translated: CASSRGQGVETQYF. This rearrangement joins TRBV2 to TRBJ2-5; 11 bases map to TRBD1. CDR1 SNHLY and CDR2 FYNNEI come from the germline V gene. This CDR3 is 14 amino acids long. Trimming removed 6 bases from V and 4 bases from J; junction bases left unmatched: 4. Together with reference TRBV2 and TRBJ2-5, the CDR3 gives the full variable domain: EPEVTQTPSHQVTQMGQEVILRCVPISNHLYFYWYRQILGQKVEFLVSFYNNEISEKSEIFDDQFSVERPDGSNFTLKIRSTKLEDSAMYFCASSRGQGVETQYFGPGTRLLVL.

This sequence joins TRBV9 and TRBJ1-2, with D possibly being TRBD1 (5 bases). Germline V CDR1 and CDR2: SGDLS, YYNGEE. The CDR3 sequence is 13 residues long. The V gene lost 6 bases and the J gene lost 3 bases, with 12 bases spanning the gap. The CDR3 protein is CASTPGQYYGYTF. The CDR3 DNA is TGTGCCAGCACCCCGGGGCAGTACTATGGCTACACCTTC.

This chain joins TRBV7-9 and TRBJ1-4, with D unclear. CDR1 and CDR2 (germline): SEHNR, FQNEAQ (reference sequence). The germline V and J ends were trimmed by 6 bases and 7 bases, with 21 bases remaining between them. This CDR3 is built from 16 residues. The CDR3 loop is CASRNLPASGGEKLFF. CDR3 in DNA: TGTGCCAGCAGAAATCTTCCCGCCTCCGGTGGTGAAAAACTGTTTTTT.